Included here is one TCR beta chain sequence, with context. Its antigen is still unknown. Patients were excluded for autoimmune disease history or systemic immunosuppression. Trimming took 4 bases from V and 3 from J, leaving 7 bases between them. The CDR3 runs 11 residues. The germline gives CDR1 SQVTM, CDR2 ANQGSEA. The sample comes from a study of OX40 agonist ivuxolimab in advanced cancers. For the study at large: In this cohort, patients received ivuxolimab, an agonistic anti-OX40 (CD134) antibody. Study-wide points: Normalized T-cell clonal expansion was also low in some nonresponders.

Assay used: immunoSEQ multiplex PCR; TCRdb lists only in-frame clones, some missing. The table has 45,000 to 60,000 clones, about 90% seen once. V and J are TRBV29-1 and TRBJ2-7; D is unclear. This clonotype was obtained from an adult with an advanced solid tumor such as melanoma, head and neck, liver or kidney cancer. Sequences were derived from CD4+ or CD8+ T cells sorted from blood, sampled in a trial of the OX40 agonist ivuxolimab. Here the CDR3 DNA reads TGCAGCGTTGTGGAGAACTACGAGCAGTACTTC. Translated, it gives CSVVENYEQYF.